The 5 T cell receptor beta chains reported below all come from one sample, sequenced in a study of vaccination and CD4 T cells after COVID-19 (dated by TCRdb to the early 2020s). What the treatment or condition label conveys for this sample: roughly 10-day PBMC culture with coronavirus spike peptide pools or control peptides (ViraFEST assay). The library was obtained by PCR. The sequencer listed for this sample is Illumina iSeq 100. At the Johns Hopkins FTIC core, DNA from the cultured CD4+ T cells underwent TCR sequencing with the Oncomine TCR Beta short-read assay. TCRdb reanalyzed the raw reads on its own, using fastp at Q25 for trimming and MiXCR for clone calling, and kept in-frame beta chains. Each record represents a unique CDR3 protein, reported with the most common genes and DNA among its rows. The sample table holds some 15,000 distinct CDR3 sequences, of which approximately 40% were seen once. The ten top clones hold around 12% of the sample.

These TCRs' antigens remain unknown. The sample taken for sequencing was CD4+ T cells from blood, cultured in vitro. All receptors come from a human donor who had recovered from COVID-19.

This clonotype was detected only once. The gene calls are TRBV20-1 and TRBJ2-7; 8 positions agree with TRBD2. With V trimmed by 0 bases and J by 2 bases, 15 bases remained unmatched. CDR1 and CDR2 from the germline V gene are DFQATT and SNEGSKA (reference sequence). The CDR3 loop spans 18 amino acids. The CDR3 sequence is CSAREPGGAGGIPYEQYF. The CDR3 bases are TGCAGTGCTAGAGAACCGGGGGGGGCGGGCGGCATCCCCTACGAGCAGTACTTC.

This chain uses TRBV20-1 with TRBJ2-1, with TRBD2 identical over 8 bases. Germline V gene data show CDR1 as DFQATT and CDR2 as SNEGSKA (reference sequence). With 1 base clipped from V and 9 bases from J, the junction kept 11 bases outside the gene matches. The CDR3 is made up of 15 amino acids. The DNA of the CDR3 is TGCAGTGCTAGAGTACATACGGGAGGGCCTGGTGAGCAGTTCTTC. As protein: CSARVHTGGPGEQFF.

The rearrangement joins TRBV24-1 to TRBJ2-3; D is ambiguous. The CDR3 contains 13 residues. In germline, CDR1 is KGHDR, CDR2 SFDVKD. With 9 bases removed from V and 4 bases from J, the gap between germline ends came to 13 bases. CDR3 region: CATRQAPSDTQYF. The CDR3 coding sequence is TGTGCCACCCGGCAAGCCCCTTCAGATACGCAGTATTTT.

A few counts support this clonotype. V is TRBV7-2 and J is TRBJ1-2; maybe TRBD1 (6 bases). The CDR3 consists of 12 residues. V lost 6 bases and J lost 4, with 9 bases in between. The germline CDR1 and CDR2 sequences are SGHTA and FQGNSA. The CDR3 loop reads CASRTGFYGYTF. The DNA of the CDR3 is TGTGCCAGCAGGACAGGTTTCTATGGCTACACCTTC.

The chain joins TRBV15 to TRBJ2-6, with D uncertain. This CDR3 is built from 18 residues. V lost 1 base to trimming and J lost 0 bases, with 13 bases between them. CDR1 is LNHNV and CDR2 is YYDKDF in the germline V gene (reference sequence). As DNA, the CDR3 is TGTGCCACCAGCAGAGTGTCTGCGTGGGGCTCTGGGGCCAACGTCCTGACTTTC. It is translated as CATSRVSAWGSGANVLTF.